Listed below are T cell receptor beta chains from one sample, sequenced in a study of T cell repertoires and HLA-DP antigens. This table comes from immunoSEQ multiplex PCR, and its TCRdb copy is limited to in-frame clones, with some not included. Among about 73,000 clones, around 77% were seen once, and the ten largest hold 1.6%. Their antigens are not known. Sequencing was done on a sample of CD4+ T cells from PBMCs. These receptors were collected from a man between 60 and 75 years old in good health and CMV-seronegative. Each CDR3 is given with its conserved first and last residue. The D gene is left open where the match is weak. A row's size may be missing; if present it is once, few, many or a size class.

v_call: TRBV7-9; clone_size: NA; d_call: TRBD1; cdr3_length: 13; j_call: TRBJ1-2; cdr3_nt: TGTGCCAGCAGCCGCGGACAGGGCCGCGGCTACACCTTC; cdr3_aa: CASSRGQGRGYTF
v_call: TRBV2; clone_size: once; d_call: TRBD1; cdr3_length: 15; j_call: TRBJ1-1; cdr3_nt: TGTGCCAGCAGTGAACAGGGGGCTCAGAACACTGAAGCTTTCTTT; cdr3_aa: CASSEQGAQNTEAFF
v_call: TRBV27; clone_size: medium-sized; d_call: TRBD1; cdr3_length: 15; j_call: TRBJ1-2; cdr3_nt: TGTGCCAGCAGTGCCCAAGGGGGCGTATGGGATGGCTACACCTTC; cdr3_aa: CASSAQGGVWDGYTF
v_call: TRBV19; clone_size: few; d_call: NA; cdr3_length: 12; j_call: TRBJ1-1; cdr3_nt: TGTGCCAGTAGTCCTACGAACACTGAAGCTTTCTTT; cdr3_aa: CASSPTNTEAFF
v_call: TRBV11-3; clone_size: NA; d_call: TRBD1; cdr3_length: 14; j_call: TRBJ2-7; cdr3_nt: TGTGCCAGCAGCTTCGACAGGGCCAGGCACGAGCAGTACTTC; cdr3_aa: CASSFDRARHEQYF
v_call: TRBV2; clone_size: NA; d_call: NA; cdr3_length: 14; j_call: TRBJ2-3; cdr3_nt: TGTGCCAGCAGTGCAGGGGAAGAGGTGGATACGCAGTATTTT; cdr3_aa: CASSAGEEVDTQYF
v_call: TRBV5-4; clone_size: NA; d_call: TRBD2; cdr3_length: 13; j_call: TRBJ2-1; cdr3_nt: TGTGCCAGCAGCACCGGACTAGCGAATGAGCAGTTCTTC; cdr3_aa: CASSTGLANEQFF
v_call: TRBV7-2; clone_size: NA; d_call: NA; cdr3_length: 15; j_call: TRBJ1-1; cdr3_nt: TGTGCCAGCAGCCCCCGTCGGGGACAGAACACTGAAGCTTTCTTT; cdr3_aa: CASSPRRGQNTEAFF
v_call: TRBV7-8; clone_size: NA; d_call: NA; cdr3_length: 14; j_call: TRBJ1-1; cdr3_nt: TGTGCCAGCAGCCGAGAAGGCCCCAACACTGAAGCTTTCTTT; cdr3_aa: CASSREGPNTEAFF
v_call: TRBV7-9; clone_size: few; d_call: TRBD1; cdr3_length: 16; j_call: TRBJ1-3; cdr3_nt: TGTGCCAGCAGCCCAGAGGACAGGCTAATGAGGAACACCATATATTTT; cdr3_aa: CASSPEDRLMRNTIYF
v_call: TRBV29-1; clone_size: NA; d_call: NA; cdr3_length: 13; j_call: TRBJ2-4; cdr3_nt: TGCAGCGGGCGTAGGGGGGAGAAAAACATTCAGTACTTC; cdr3_aa: CSGRRGEKNIQYF
v_call: TRBV25-1; clone_size: NA; d_call: NA; cdr3_length: 17; j_call: TRBJ2-3; cdr3_nt: TGTGCCAGCAGTGAATATGGGGGAGGGGGTAGCACAGATACGCAGTATTTT; cdr3_aa: CASSEYGGGGSTDTQYF
v_call: TRBV7-2; clone_size: NA; d_call: NA; cdr3_length: 14; j_call: TRBJ1-1; cdr3_nt: TGTGCCAGCAGCTTACAGGGCCCGAACACTGAAGCTTTCTTT; cdr3_aa: CASSLQGPNTEAFF
v_call: TRBV11-2; clone_size: NA; d_call: TRBD1; cdr3_length: 13; j_call: TRBJ2-1; cdr3_nt: TGTGCCAGCAGCCCTGACAGGGCCGGCGAGCAGTTCTTC; cdr3_aa: CASSPDRAGEQFF
v_call: TRBV9; clone_size: NA; d_call: TRBD2; cdr3_length: 17; j_call: TRBJ2-5; cdr3_nt: TGTGCCAGCAGCCTCGGACTAGCGGGAGCTTTACAGGAGACCCAGTACTTC; cdr3_aa: CASSLGLAGALQETQYF
v_call: TRBV14; clone_size: NA; d_call: TRBD1; cdr3_length: 18; j_call: TRBJ2-5; cdr3_nt: TGTGCCAGCAGCCAAAGAGGGTCCCCTACAGGGGCGAAGAAGACCCAGTACTTC; cdr3_aa: CASSQRGSPTGAKKTQYF